This paragraph reports one TCR beta chain. What this receptor recognizes is not known. No per-base quality is available; no much larger clone lies one base away. The data originate from a study of blood T cell repertoires in COVID-19 (dated by TCRdb to 2020 to 2021). With regard to the full study: Samples covering the acute and convalescent phases of COVID-19 were provided by collaborators in the United States, Italy and Spain. Where available, HLA class I and class II types were taken from metadata supplied by the sample provider and were not determined by assay-based typing. The samples were drawn from two sources: the first 160 participants of the ongoing ImmuneRACE study, and 1,000 to 1,500 subjects contributed by 6 global collaborators. The repertoires were released in a freely available public database intended as a resource for research on the immune response to SARS-CoV-2. The prospective study material was composed of cDNA or gDNA derived from T cells, B-cell-depleted T cells, or PBMCs. A de-identified subject ID, COVID-19 status, age in years and sex were almost always included in the sample metadata. Subjects who had been exposed to COVID-19, were actively infected with it, or had recovered from it provided the deeply sampled blood TCRbeta repertoires that made up the dataset. On the study overall, not on this receptor specifically: Clinical and demographic metadata were provided uncurated, with the amount varying by source and participant.

Whole blood was collected in K2EDTA tubes by collaborating institutions according to the institutions' own protocols. Collaborator samples were shipped for TCRbeta analysis as frozen whole blood, isolated PBMCs, or DNA extracted from either sample type. The CDR3 runs 18 residues from the cysteine to the phenylalanine. CDR3 DNA only is kept here, 54 bases in frame from base 1. Reading the germline V gene gives CDR1 KGHDR and CDR2 SFDVKD. Trimming takes 3 bases off V and 3 bases off J; junction bases not matched to a gene: 7. The immunoSEQ Assay, a bias-controlled multiplex PCR, was used to amplify TCRbeta CDR3 regions from genomic DNA. On the authors' methods: Nucleated cell counts per sample were estimated from amplification of reference gene primers within the assay. Sequence reads were collapsed and filtered to measure the absolute abundance of every unique TCRbeta CDR3 rearrangement. For each sample, productive Simpson clonality was calculated by taking the square root of Simpson's diversity index across productive rearrangements. Entries here come from immuneACCESS through TCRdb and include only in-frame sequences with V and J called. Some clones fail to appear in such tables; in the studies checked, an unresolved V gene covers under half of the shortfall, and the cause of the remainder is unknown. For V, J and clone size, that table is used; D and trimming come from the DNA. Recorded for this sample are some 190,000 clones; 84% of them occurred a single time. Roughly 4.6% of the sample comes from the top ten.

The receptor comes from a woman in her seventies with active or convalescent COVID-19. Material: peripheral blood. The rearranged segments are TRBV24-1 and TRBJ2-3, and TRBD2 aligns with 14 junction nucleotides. The CDR3: CATSDPGLAGGTTDTQYF. In nucleotide form, the sequence is TGTGCCACCAGTGATCCTGGACTAGCGGGAGGCACTACAGATACGCAGTATTTT.